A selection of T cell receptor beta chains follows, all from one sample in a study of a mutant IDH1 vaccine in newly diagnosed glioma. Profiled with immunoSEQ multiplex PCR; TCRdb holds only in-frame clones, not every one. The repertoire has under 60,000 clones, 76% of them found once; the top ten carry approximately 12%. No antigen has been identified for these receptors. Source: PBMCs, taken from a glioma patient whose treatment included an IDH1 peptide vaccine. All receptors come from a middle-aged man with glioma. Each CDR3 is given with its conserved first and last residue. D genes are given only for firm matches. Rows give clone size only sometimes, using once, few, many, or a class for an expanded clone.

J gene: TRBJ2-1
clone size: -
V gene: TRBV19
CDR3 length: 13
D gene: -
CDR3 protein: CASSLGSYNEQFF
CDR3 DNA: TGTGCCAGTAGTCTTGGCTCCTACAATGAGCAGTTCTTC

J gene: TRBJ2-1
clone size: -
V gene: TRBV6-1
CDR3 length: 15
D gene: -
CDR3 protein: CASSEASAAYNEQFF
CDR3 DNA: TGTGCCAGCAGTGAAGCTTCGGCCGCCTACAATGAGCAGTTCTTC

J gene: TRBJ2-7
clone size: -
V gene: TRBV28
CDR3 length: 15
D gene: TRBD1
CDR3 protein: CASSPRRDRGLEQYF
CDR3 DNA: TGTGCCAGCAGTCCTCGCCGGGACAGGGGGCTTGAGCAGTACTTC

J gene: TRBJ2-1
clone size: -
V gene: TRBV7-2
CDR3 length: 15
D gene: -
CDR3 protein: CASSPRGGDYNEQFF
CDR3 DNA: TGTGCCAGCAGCCCACGGGGCGGGGACTACAATGAGCAGTTCTTC

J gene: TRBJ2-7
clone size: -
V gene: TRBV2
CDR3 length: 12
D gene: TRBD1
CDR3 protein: CASSETGDEQYF
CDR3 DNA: TGTGCCAGCAGTGAGACAGGGGACGAGCAGTACTTC

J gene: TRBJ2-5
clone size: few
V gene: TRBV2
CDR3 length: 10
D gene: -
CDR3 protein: CASSGETQYF
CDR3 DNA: TGTGCCAGCAGTGGCGAGACCCAGTACTTC

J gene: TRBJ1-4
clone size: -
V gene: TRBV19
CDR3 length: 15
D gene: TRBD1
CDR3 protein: CASSIDTGTVGKLFF
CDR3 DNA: TGTGCCAGTAGTATAGATACCGGGACAGTCGGGAAACTGTTTTTT

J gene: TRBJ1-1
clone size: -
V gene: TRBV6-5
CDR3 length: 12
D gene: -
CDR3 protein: CASSRQNTEAFF
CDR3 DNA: TGTGCCAGCAGCCGACAGAACACTGAAGCTTTCTTT

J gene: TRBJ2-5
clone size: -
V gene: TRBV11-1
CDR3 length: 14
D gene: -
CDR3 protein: CASSSLAPGETQYF
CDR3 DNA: TGTGCCAGCAGCTCCCTCGCCCCGGGAGAGACCCAGTACTTC

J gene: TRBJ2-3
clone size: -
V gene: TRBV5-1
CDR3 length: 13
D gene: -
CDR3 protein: CASSLTGPDTQYF
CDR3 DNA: TGCGCCAGCAGCTTGACCGGCCCAGATACGCAGTATTTT

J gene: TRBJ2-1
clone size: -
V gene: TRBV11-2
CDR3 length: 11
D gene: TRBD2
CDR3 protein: CASSPGGEQFF
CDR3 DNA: TGTGCCAGCAGCCCGGGGGGTGAGCAGTTCTTC

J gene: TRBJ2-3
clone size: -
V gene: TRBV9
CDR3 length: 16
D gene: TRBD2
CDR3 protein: CASSVGVAGASDTQYF
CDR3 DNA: TGTGCCAGCAGCGTAGGGGTAGCGGGAGCCTCAGATACGCAGTATTTT

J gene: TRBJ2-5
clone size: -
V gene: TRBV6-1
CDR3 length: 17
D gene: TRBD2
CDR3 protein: CASSEELAGLGQETQYF
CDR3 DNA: TGTGCCAGCAGTGAAGAGCTAGCGGGTCTGGGGCAAGAGACCCAGTACTTC

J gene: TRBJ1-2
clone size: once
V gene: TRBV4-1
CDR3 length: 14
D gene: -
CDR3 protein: CAGSQAGTPQGYTF
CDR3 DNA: TGCGCCGGCAGCCAAGCCGGGACACCGCAGGGCTACACCTTC

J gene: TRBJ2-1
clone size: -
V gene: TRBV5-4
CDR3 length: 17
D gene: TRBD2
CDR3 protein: CASSDPSGTYSYNEQFF
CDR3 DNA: TGTGCCAGCAGCGATCCTAGCGGGACTTATTCCTACAATGAGCAGTTCTTC

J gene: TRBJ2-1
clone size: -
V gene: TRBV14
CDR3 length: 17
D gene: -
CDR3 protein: CASSPSPWGPTYNEQFF
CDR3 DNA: TGTGCCAGCAGCCCATCCCCCTGGGGGCCCACCTACAATGAGCAGTTCTTC

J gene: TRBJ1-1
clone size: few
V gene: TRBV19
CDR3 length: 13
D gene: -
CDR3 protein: CAVLGTPNTEAFF
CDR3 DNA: TGTGCCGTATTAGGGACTCCTAACACTGAAGCTTTCTTT

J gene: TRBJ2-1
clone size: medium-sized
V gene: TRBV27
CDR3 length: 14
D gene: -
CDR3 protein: CASSLYRGYNEQFF
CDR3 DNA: TGTGCCAGCAGTTTATATAGGGGCTACAATGAGCAGTTCTTC

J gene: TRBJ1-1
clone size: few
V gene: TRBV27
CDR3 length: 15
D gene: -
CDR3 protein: CASSMSLTLNTEAFF
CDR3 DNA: TGTGCCAGCAGTATGTCGTTGACGCTGAACACTGAAGCTTTCTTT

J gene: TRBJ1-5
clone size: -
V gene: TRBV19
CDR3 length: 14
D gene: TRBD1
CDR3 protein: CASMTGGWGQPQHF
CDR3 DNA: TGTGCCAGCATGACAGGGGGTTGGGGCCAGCCCCAGCATTTT

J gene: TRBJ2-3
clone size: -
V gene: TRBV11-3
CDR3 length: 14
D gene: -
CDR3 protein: CASSLEGRTDTQYF
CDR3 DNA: TGTGCCAGCAGCTTAGAGGGACGCACAGATACGCAGTATTTT

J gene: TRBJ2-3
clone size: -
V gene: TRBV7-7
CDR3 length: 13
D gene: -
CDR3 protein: CASSLSYTDTQYF
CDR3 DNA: TGTGCCAGCAGCTTGAGCTACACAGATACGCAGTATTTT

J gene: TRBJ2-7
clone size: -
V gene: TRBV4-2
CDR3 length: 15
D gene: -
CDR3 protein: CASSHTRLGSYEQYF
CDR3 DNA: TGTGCCAGCAGCCACACCAGACTAGGTAGCTACGAGCAGTACTTC

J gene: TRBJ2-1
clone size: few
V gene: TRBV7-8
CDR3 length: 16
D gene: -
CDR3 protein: CASSRTGGGSYNEQFF
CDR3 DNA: TGTGCCAGCAGCCGTACGGGGGGCGGCTCCTACAATGAGCAGTTCTTC

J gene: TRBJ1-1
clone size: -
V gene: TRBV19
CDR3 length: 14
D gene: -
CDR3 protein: CASSSLSLNTEAFF
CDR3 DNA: TGTGCCAGTAGTTCCTTATCGTTAAACACTGAAGCTTTCTTT

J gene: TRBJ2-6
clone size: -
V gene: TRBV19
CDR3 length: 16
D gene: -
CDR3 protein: CASSTSRGSGANVLTF
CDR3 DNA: TGTGCCAGTAGTACAAGCAGGGGTTCCGGGGCCAACGTCCTGACTTTC

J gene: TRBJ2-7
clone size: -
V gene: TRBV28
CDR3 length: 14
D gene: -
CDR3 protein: CASLETGIIHEQYF
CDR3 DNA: TGTGCCAGCTTAGAAACAGGGATAATTCACGAGCAGTACTTC

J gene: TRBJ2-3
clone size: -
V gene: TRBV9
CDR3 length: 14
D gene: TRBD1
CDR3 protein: CASSPGQSTDTQYF
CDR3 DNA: TGTGCCAGCAGCCCGGGACAGAGCACAGATACGCAGTATTTT

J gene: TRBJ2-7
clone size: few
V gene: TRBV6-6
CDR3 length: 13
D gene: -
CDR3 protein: CASSDMNSYEQYF
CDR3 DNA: TGTGCCAGCAGCGACATGAATTCCTACGAGCAGTACTTC

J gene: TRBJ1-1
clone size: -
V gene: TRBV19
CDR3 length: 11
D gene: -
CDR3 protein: CASTTFGGAFF
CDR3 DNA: TGTGCCAGTACAACATTTGGGGGAGCTTTCTTT

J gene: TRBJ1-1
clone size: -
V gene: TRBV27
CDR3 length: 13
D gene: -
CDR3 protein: CASTTYGDTEAFF
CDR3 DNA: TGTGCCAGCACCACCTACGGGGACACTGAAGCTTTCTTT

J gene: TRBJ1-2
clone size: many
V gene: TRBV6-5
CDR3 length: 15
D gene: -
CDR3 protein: CASSYGAGQSYGYTF
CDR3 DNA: TGTGCCAGCAGTTATGGGGCTGGACAGTCTTATGGCTACACCTTC

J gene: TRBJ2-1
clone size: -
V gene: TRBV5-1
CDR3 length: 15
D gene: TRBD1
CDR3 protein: CASSLFGQDQNEQFF
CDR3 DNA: TGCGCCAGCAGCTTGTTCGGACAGGACCAAAATGAGCAGTTCTTC

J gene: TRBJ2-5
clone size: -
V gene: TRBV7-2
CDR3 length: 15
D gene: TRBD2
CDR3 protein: CASRPTLAGQETQYF
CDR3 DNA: TGTGCCAGCAGACCGACACTAGCGGGGCAAGAGACCCAGTACTTC

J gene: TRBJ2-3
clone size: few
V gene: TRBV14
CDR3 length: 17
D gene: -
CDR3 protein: CASSQPAYSGFTDTQYF
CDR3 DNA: TGTGCCAGCAGCCAACCCGCCTATAGCGGATTCACAGATACGCAGTATTTT

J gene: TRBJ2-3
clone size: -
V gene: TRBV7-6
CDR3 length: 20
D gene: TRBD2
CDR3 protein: CASSQGPPPGLAGATDTQYF
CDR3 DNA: TGTGCCAGCAGCCAGGGGCCGCCACCGGGACTAGCGGGAGCTACAGATACGCAGTATTTT

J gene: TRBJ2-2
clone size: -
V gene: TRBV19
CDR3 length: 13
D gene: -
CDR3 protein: CASSMVGEGELFF
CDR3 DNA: TGTGCCAGTAGTATGGTGGGGGAAGGGGAGCTGTTTTTT

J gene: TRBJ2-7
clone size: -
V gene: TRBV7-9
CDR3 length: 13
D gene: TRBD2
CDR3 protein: CASSSRGAYEQYF
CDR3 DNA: TGTGCCAGCAGCTCTCGGGGGGCCTACGAGCAGTACTTC

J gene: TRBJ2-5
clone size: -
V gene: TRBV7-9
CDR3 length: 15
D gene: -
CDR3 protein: CASSSTGRPQETQYF
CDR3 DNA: TGTGCCAGCAGCTCGACCGGCCGCCCTCAAGAGACCCAGTACTTC

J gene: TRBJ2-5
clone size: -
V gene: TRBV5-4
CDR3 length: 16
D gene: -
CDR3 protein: CASSDMAQGSPETQYF
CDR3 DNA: TGTGCCAGCAGCGACATGGCGCAGGGGAGTCCTGAGACCCAGTACTTC

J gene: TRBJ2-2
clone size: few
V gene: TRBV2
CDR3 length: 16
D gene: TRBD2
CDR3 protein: CASTLAPGGWAGELFF
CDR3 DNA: TGTGCCAGCACTCTCGCACCGGGAGGTTGGGCCGGGGAGCTGTTTTTT

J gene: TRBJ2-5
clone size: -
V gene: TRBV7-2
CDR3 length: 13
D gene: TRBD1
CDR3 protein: CATSGTGEETQYF
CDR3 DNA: TGTGCCACCTCTGGAACAGGGGAAGAGACCCAGTACTTC

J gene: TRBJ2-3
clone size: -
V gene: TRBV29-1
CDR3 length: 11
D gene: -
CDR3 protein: CSVRTTDTQYF
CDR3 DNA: TGCAGCGTTCGGACCACAGATACGCAGTATTTT

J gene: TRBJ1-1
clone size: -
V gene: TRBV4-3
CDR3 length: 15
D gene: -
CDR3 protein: CASSQDPGVNTEAFF
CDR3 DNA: TGCGCCAGCAGCCAAGATCCAGGGGTGAACACTGAAGCTTTCTTT